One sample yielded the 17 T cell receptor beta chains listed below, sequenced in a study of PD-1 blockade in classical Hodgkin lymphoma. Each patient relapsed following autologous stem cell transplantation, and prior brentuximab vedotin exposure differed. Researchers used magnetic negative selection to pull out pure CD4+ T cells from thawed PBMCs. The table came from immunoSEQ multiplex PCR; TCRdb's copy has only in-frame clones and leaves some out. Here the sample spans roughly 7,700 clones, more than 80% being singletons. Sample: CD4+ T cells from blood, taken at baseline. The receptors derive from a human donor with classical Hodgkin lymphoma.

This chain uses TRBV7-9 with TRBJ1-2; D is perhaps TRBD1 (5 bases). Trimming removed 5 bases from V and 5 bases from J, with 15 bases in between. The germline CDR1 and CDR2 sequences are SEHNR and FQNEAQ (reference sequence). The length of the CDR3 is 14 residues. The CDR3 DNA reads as TGTGCCAGCAGCCGACCATCGAGGGGATATGGCTACACCTTC. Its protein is CASSRPSRGYGYTF.

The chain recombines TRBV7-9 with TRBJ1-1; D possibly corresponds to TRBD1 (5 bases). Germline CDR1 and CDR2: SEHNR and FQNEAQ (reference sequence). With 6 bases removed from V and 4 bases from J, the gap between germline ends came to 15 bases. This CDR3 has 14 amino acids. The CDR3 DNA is TGTGCCAGCAGTCCCAGCCGGGGGAGCACTGAAGCTTTCTTT. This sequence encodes CASSPSRGSTEAFF.

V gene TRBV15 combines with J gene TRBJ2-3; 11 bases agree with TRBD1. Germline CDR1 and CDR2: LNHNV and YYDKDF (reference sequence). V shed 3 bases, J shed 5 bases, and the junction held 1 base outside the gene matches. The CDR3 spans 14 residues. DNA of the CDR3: TGTGCCACCAGCAGGGACAGGGGGCTAGATACGCAGTATTTT. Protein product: CATSRDRGLDTQYF.

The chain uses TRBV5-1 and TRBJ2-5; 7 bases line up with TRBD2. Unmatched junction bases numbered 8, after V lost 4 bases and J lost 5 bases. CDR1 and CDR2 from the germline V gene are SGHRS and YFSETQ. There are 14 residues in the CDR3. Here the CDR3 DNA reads TGCGCCAGCAGCCCAGGGAGGGCATCGGAGACCCAGTACTTC. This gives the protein CASSPGRASETQYF.

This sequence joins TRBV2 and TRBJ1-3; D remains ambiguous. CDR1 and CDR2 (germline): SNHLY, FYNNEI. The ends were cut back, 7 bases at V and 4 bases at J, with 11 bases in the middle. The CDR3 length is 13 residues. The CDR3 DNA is TGTGCCAGCACCCTGCAGCAAGGAAACACCATATATTTT. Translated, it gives CASTLQQGNTIYF. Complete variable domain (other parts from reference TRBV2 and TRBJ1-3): EPEVTQTPSHQVTQMGQEVILRCVPISNHLYFYWYRQILGQKVEFLVSFYNNEISEKSEIFDDQFSVERPDGSNFTLKIRSTKLEDSAMYFCASTLQQGNTIYFGEGSWLTVV.

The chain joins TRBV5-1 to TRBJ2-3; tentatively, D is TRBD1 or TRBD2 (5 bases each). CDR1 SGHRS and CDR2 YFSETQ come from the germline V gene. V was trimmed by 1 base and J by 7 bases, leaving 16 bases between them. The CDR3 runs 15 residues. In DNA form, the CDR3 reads TGCGCCAGCAGCTTGCGGGTGGGGGATGTTCATACGCAGTATTTT. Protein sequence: CASSLRVGDVHTQYF. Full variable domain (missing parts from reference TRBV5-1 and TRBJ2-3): KAGVTQTPRYLIKTRGQQVTLSCSPISGHRSVSWYQQTPGQGLQFLFEYFSETQRNKGNFPGRFSGRQFSNSRSEMNVSTLELGDSALYLCASSLRVGDVHTQYFGPGTRLTVL.

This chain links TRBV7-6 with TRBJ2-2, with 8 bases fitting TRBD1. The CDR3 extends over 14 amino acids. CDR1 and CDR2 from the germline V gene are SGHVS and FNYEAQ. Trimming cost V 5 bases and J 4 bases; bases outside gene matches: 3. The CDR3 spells CASSMTGVTGELFF. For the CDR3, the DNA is TGTGCCAGCAGCATGACAGGGGTCACCGGGGAGCTGTTTTTT.

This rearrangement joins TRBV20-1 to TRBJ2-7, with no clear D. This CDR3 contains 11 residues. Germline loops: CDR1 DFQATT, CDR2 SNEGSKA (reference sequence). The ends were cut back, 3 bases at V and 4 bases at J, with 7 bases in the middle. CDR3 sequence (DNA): TGCAGTGCTAGTACACAATACGAGCAGTACTTC. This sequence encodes CSASTQYEQYF.

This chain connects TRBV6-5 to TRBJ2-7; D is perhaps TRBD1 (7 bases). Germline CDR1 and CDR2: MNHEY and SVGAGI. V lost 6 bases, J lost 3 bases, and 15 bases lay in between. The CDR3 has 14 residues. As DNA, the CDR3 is TGTGCCAGCAGGCGCCAGGGGGGAAACTACGAGCAGTACTTC. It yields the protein CASRRQGGNYEQYF.

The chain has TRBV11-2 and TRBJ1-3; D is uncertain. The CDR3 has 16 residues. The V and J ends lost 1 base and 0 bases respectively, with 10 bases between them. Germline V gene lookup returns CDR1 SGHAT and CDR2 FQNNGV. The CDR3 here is CASSLGAILSGNTIYF. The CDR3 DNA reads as TGTGCCAGCAGCTTAGGGGCCATCCTCTCTGGAAACACCATATATTTT.

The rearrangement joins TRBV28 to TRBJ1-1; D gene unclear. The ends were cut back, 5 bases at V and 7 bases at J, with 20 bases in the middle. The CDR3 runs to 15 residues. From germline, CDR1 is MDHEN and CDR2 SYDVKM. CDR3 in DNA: TGTGCCAGCAGTCCCCACGTCGGGGTGGCGGTTGAAGCTTTCTTT. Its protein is CASSPHVGVAVEAFF.

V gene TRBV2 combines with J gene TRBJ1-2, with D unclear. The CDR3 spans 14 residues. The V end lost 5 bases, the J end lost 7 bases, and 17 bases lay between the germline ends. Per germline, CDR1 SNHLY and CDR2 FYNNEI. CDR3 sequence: CASSPPGGGFGYTF. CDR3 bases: TGTGCCAGCAGTCCACCCGGAGGTGGTTTTGGCTACACCTTC.

As DNA, the CDR3 is TGTGCCAGCAGTGATCAGGCCAACCCAGGCCAAAAGGAGACCCAGTACTTC. This translates into CASSDQANPGQKETQYF. J is TRBJ2-5 and V is TRBV25-1, with D unresolved. The germline V gene has CDR1 MGHDK and CDR2 SYGVNS. This CDR3 is 17 amino acids long. V lost 3 bases and J 5 bases, leaving 22 bases between the germline ends.

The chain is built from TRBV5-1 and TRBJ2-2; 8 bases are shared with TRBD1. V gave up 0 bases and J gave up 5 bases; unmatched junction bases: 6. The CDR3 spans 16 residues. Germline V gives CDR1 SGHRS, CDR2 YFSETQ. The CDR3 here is CASSLGGTGQTGELFF. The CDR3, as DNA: TGCGCCAGCAGCTTGGGAGGGACAGGTCAAACCGGGGAGCTGTTTTTT.

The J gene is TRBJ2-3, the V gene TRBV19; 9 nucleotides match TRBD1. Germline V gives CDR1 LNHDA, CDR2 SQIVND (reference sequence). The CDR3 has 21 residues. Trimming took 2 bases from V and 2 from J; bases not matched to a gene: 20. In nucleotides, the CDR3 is TGTGCCAGTAGTATAAGAGGTTGGGACAGGGATATCCTACCTTCCACAGATACGCAGTATTTT. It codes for CASSIRGWDRDILPSTDTQYF.

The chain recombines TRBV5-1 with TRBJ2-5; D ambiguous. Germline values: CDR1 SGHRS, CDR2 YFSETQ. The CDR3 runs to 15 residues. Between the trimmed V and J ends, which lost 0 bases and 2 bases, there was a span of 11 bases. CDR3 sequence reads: CASSLALGGQETQYF. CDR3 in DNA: TGCGCCAGCAGCTTGGCCTTGGGTGGTCAAGAGACCCAGTACTTC. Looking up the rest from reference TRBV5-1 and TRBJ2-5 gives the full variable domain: KAGVTQTPRYLIKTRGQQVTLSCSPISGHRSVSWYQQTPGQGLQFLFEYFSETQRNKGNFPGRFSGRQFSNSRSEMNVSTLELGDSALYLCASSLALGGQETQYFGPGTRLLVL.

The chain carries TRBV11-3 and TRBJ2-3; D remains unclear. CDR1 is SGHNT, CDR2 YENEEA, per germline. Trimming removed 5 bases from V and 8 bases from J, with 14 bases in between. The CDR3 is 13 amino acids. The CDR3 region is CASSISQVGTQYF. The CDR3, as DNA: TGTGCCAGCAGCATTAGTCAAGTCGGTACGCAGTATTTT. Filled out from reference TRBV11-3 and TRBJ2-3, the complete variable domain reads EAGVVQSPRYKIIEKKQPVAFWCNPISGHNTLYWYLQNLGQGPELLIRYENEEAVDDSQLPKDRFSAERLKGVDSTLKIQPAELGDSAVYLCASSISQVGTQYFGPGTRLTVL.